These 7 T cell receptor beta chains were sequenced from one sample in a study of Ad26.COV2.S vaccination and SARS-CoV-2 variants. Generated by immunoSEQ multiplex PCR, the TCRdb table keeps only in-frame clones and is missing some. The table shows fewer than 150,000 clones, with roughly 90% occurring only once. The specimen was peripheral blood, collected after recovery from COVID-19. The receptors were sampled from a human donor who had recovered from COVID-19.

The gene calls are TRBV7-9 and TRBJ1-4; perhaps TRBD1 as D (6 bases). Germline CDR1 and CDR2: SEHNR and FQNEAQ (reference sequence). CDR3 length: 14 amino acids. Deletions cut 2 bases from V and 5 bases from J, with 9 bases between. The CDR3, as DNA: TGTGCCAGCAGCTTACAGGACAGAAATGAAAAACTGTTTTTT. Translated: CASSLQDRNEKLFF.

The chain combines TRBV6-1 with TRBJ1-5, with D perhaps matching TRBD1 (5 bases). CDR3 length: 16 residues. V shed 0 bases and J shed 4 bases, with 13 bases lying between them. Germline V gene data show CDR1 as MNHNS and CDR2 as SASEGT. The CDR3 nucleotides read TGTGCCAGCAGTGAAGCGGGGACCGCGAATAATCAGCCCCAGCATTTT. Its protein is CASSEAGTANNQPQHF.

The rearrangement uses TRBV24-1 and TRBJ2-2; D is unclear. V lost 6 bases and J 6 bases, leaving 7 bases between the germline ends. The CDR3 has 12 residues. Germline loops: CDR1 KGHDR, CDR2 SFDVKD. The CDR3 DNA is TGTGCCACCAGTCGATCAGCCGGGGAGCTGTTTTTT. This codes for CATSRSAGELFF.

The chain carries TRBV12-3 or TRBV12-4 and TRBJ1-3; TRBD1 is a possible D gene (5 bases). Trimming cost V 5 bases and J 7 bases, with 9 bases left between them. The CDR3 is made up of 12 amino acids. For the CDR3, the DNA is TGTGCCAGCAGTAACCGGGGGAACACCATATATTTT. Residues: CASSNRGNTIYF.

The V and J genes are TRBV19 and TRBJ1-4; 7 bases fit TRBD1. After removal of 0 bases from V and 7 bases from J, the junction contained 2 bases not matched to a gene. This CDR3 contains 14 residues. Germline V gene data show CDR1 as LNHDA and CDR2 as SQIVND (reference sequence). The CDR3 DNA reads as TGTGCCAGTAGTATAGAAGGGGGCCTTGAAAAACTGTTTTTT. Its translation: CASSIEGGLEKLFF.

V usage is TRBV12-5 and J usage is TRBJ1-5; TRBD1 matches at 7 bases. CDR1 is LGHNT and CDR2 is FRNRAP in the germline V gene. The V and J ends lost 7 bases and 6 bases, in that order; junction bases with no gene match: 6. The CDR3 length is 13 residues. The CDR3 bases are TGTGCTAGTGCAAACGAGGGGGCTCAGCCCCAGCATTTT. Its translation: CASANEGAQPQHF.

This chain links TRBV2 with TRBJ1-5; no clear D gene. Germline V gives CDR1 SNHLY, CDR2 FYNNEI. This CDR3 contains 16 residues. Deletions cut 2 bases from V and 3 bases from J, with 14 bases between. CDR3 sequence: CASSERAVLVNQPQHF. DNA of the CDR3: TGTGCCAGCAGTGAAAGGGCAGTCCTTGTCAATCAGCCCCAGCATTTT.